This section outlines one T cell receptor beta chain sequence together with its context. The sample is drawn from a study of control samples from healthy donors and cancer patients. TCRdb's table, derived via immunoSEQ multiplex PCR, lists solely in-frame clones and lacks some. The sample consists of roughly 73,000 clones, over 80% of them appearing once. V lost 6 bases, J lost 7 bases, and 6 bases stayed unmatched. This CDR3 region has 13 residues. CDR1 is MNHNY, CDR2 SVGAGI, per germline (reference sequence). The chain links TRBV6-6 to TRBJ2-1; 7 bases agree with TRBD2. The origin of this receptor is a woman aged 55-69 years in good health. The sequenced sample consisted of blood. The CDR3 coding sequence is TGTGCCAGCAGCAGGGACTACAGGAATGAGCAGTTCTTC. This sequence encodes CASSRDYRNEQFF.